The 23 T cell receptor beta chains below all came from one sample that was sequenced in a study of cytomegalovirus exposure and HLA in healthy donors. TCRdb's table, derived via immunoSEQ multiplex PCR, lists solely in-frame clones and lacks some. The sample records 200,000 or so clones, more than 80% being singletons. The sample comprised PBMCs. These receptors were collected from a man between 18 and 35 years old in good health and CMV-seropositive.

The V gene is TRBV5-8, the J gene TRBJ1-2; D unresolved. V lost 0 bases and J lost 2, with 8 bases in between. The CDR3 extends over 14 amino acids. Germline V gene sequence: CDR1 SGHTS, CDR2 YDEGEE. Here the CDR3 DNA reads TGTGCCAGCAGCTTGGGGGCGTCCAACTATGGCTACACCTTC. It specifies CASSLGASNYGYTF.

This clone ranks as medium-sized. The rearrangement joins TRBV29-1 to TRBJ2-1, with D possibly matching TRBD2 (6 bases). Germline V gene sequence: CDR1 SQVTM, CDR2 ANQGSEA. The CDR3 consists of 15 residues. V was cut by 6 bases and J by 0 bases, with 15 bases left in between. CDR3 bases: TGCAGCGTAACCGGGACTCCCAGCTCCTACAATGAGCAGTTCTTC. Translated: CSVTGTPSSYNEQFF.

J is TRBJ2-1 and V is TRBV7-3, with TRBD2 matching over 10 bases. This CDR3 spans 15 amino acids. After removal of 5 bases from V and 8 bases from J, the junction contained 9 bases not matched to a gene. Per the germline V gene, CDR1 is SGHTA and CDR2 is FQGTGA. CDR3: CASSPSGRANDEQFF. In DNA, the CDR3 is TGTGCCAGCAGCCCCAGCGGGAGGGCCAACGATGAGCAGTTCTTC.

This clone was observed a single time. CDR3 region: CASSPRDRVYEQYF. Written as DNA, the CDR3 is TGTGCCAGCAGCCCTCGGGACAGGGTGTACGAGCAGTACTTC. This rearrangement joins TRBV9 to TRBJ2-7, with 9 bases aligning to TRBD1. Trimming at V came to 4 bases and at J to 4 bases, leaving 6 bases not matched to a gene. The CDR3 has 14 residues. The V gene's germline CDR1 is SGDLS and CDR2 YYNGEE.

V and J are TRBV6-1 and TRBJ2-7; 10 nucleotides align to TRBD2. The CDR3 has 14 residues. Looked up from germline, CDR1 is MNHNS and CDR2 is SASEGT. The junction had 8 bases not matched to a gene; V was cut back by 5 bases and J by 7 bases. CDR3 amino acids: CASSPSGSVYEQYF. Here the CDR3 DNA reads TGTGCCAGCAGTCCTAGCGGGAGCGTTTATGAGCAGTACTTC.

The chain combines TRBV9 with TRBJ2-5; D remains unclear. This CDR3 comprises 14 residues. Germline-derived CDR1 and CDR2 are SGDLS and YYNGEE. Trimming took off 0 bases at V and 1 base at J, with 7 bases between the two ends. CDR3 nucleotides: TGTGCCAGCAGCGTAGGTCCCGGCCAAGAGACCCAGTACTTC. It specifies CASSVGPGQETQYF.

The chain is built from TRBV7-2 and TRBJ2-7; 7 positions match TRBD1. The CDR3 has 13 amino acids. Germline V CDR1 and CDR2: SGHTA, FQGNSA. With 9 bases clipped from V and 3 bases from J, the junction kept 8 bases outside the gene matches. This chain's CDR3 is CASGGQLNYEQYF. The CDR3 region has the DNA TGTGCCAGTGGGGGACAGCTGAACTACGAGCAGTACTTC.

The chain couples TRBV6-5 to TRBJ2-1; D gene unclear. Germline loops: CDR1 MNHEY, CDR2 SVGAGI. CDR3 size: 13 residues. The V and J ends lost 4 bases and 9 bases respectively, with 13 bases between them. CDR3 residues: CASSSIPGGEQFF. In nucleotides, the CDR3 is TGTGCCAGCAGTTCCATCCCCGGCGGTGAGCAGTTCTTC.

J is TRBJ2-2 and V is TRBV7-7, with TRBD1 as a possible D gene (5 bases). Germline values: CDR1 SSHAT, CDR2 FNYEAQ (reference sequence). This CDR3 comprises 17 residues. Trimming shortened V by 5 bases and J by 7 bases, and 23 bases separated the two germline ends. CDR3 sequence reads: CASSPLPPGHQGGELFF. As DNA, the CDR3 is TGTGCCAGCAGCCCCCTCCCACCCGGCCATCAGGGCGGGGAGCTGTTTTTT.

This rearrangement joins TRBV4-1 to TRBJ1-3, with D hard to call. CDR3 length: 15 amino acids. V was pared by 3 bases and J by 0 bases, with 9 bases between. Germline loops: CDR1 MGHRA, CDR2 YSYEKL. The DNA for the CDR3 is TGCGCCAGCAGCCAGACGGGGATCTCTGGAAACACCATATATTTT. Translating gives CASSQTGISGNTIYF.

V is TRBV4-2 and J is TRBJ1-2, with D maybe TRBD1 (6 bases). V was clipped by 1 base and J by 2 bases, with 17 bases between them. The CDR3 runs 17 residues. Germline V lookup: CDR1 LGHNA, CDR2 YNFKEQ. CDR3 DNA: TGTGCCAGCAGCCAAGCCCTGGGGCGGGGGGGCAACTATGGCTACACCTTC. This sequence encodes CASSQALGRGGNYGYTF.

This sequence joins TRBV7-2 and TRBJ1-5; unclear D gene. Between the trimmed V and J ends, which lost 2 bases and 3 bases, there was a span of 14 bases. Germline V CDR1 and CDR2: SGHTA, FQGNSA. The CDR3 runs 16 residues. The CDR3 region is CASSLITRGFNQPQHF. The CDR3 coding sequence is TGTGCCAGCAGCTTAATCACGAGAGGGTTCAATCAGCCCCAGCATTTT.

The genes are TRBV15 and TRBJ2-1, with 12 bases aligning to TRBD2. V gave up 11 bases and J gave up 2 bases; unmatched junction bases: 4. Germline CDR1 reads LNHNV; CDR2 reads YYDKDF (reference sequence). The CDR3 totals 14 residues. The CDR3 loop is CAAWTSGAYNEQFF. The CDR3 DNA is TGTGCCGCTTGGACTAGCGGGGCCTACAATGAGCAGTTCTTC.

Ten or more counts support this clone. This chain links TRBV6-1 with TRBJ2-3; 9 bases align to TRBD1. Germline loops: CDR1 MNHNS, CDR2 SASEGT. V lost 4 bases, J lost 5 bases, and 4 bases stayed unmatched. This CDR3 spans 14 amino acids. The CDR3 region is CASSAQGARDTQYF. The CDR3 nucleotides are TGTGCCAGCAGTGCACAGGGGGCTAGAGATACGCAGTATTTT.

In this sample, this clone turned up once. The rearrangement links TRBV10-3 to TRBJ2-7; TRBD2 matches at 9 bases. After removal of 5 bases from V and 0 bases from J, the junction contained 8 bases not matched to a gene. This CDR3 region has 16 residues. Looked up from germline, CDR1 is ENHRY and CDR2 is SYGVKD. CDR3 sequence reads: CAISRGLAPSSYEQYF. CDR3 DNA sequence: TGTGCCATCAGTCGTGGACTAGCGCCGAGCTCCTACGAGCAGTACTTC.

The genes are TRBV20-1 and TRBJ2-3; D is ambiguous. The V end was cut by 5 bases, the J end by 2 bases, with 2 bases between. This CDR3 is built from 10 residues. Germline V gene lookup returns CDR1 DFQATT and CDR2 SNEGSKA (reference sequence). The CDR3 here is CSAYTDTQYF. The CDR3 DNA reads as TGCAGTGCTTACACAGATACGCAGTATTTT.

The V and J genes are TRBV10-3 and TRBJ2-7; 11 positions match TRBD2. V lost 0 bases and J lost 0; bases outside the gene matches: 4. The germline CDR1 and CDR2 sequences are ENHRY and SYGVKD. The CDR3 has 17 amino acids. The CDR3 spells CAISESTLAGGSYEQYF. CDR3 coding DNA: TGTGCCATCAGTGAGTCGACTCTAGCGGGAGGCTCCTACGAGCAGTACTTC.

The CDR3 is CASSYGRLTYNEQFF. CDR3 bases: TGTGCCAGCAGTTACGGGAGGTTAACCTACAATGAGCAGTTCTTC. This chain joins TRBV6-5 and TRBJ2-1, with D possibly matching TRBD2 (6 bases). The CDR3 extends over 15 amino acids. V was clipped by 2 bases and J by 2 bases, with 10 bases between them. Germline V lookup: CDR1 MNHEY, CDR2 SVGAGI.

This chain connects TRBV7-9 to TRBJ1-2, with D unclear. Germline V gene lookup returns CDR1 SEHNR and CDR2 FQNEAQ (reference sequence). This CDR3 contains 15 residues. V lost 1 base and J 4 bases, leaving 13 bases between the germline ends. The CDR3 spells CASSLGSGASYGYTF. CDR3 nucleotides: TGTGCCAGCAGCTTAGGAAGTGGAGCGAGCTATGGCTACACCTTC.

The rearrangement uses TRBV5-1 and TRBJ2-1; TRBD2 is a possible D gene (6 bases). V was clipped by 0 bases and J by 8 bases, with 12 bases between them. This CDR3 has 14 amino acids. Germline V lookup: CDR1 SGHRS, CDR2 YFSETQ. For the CDR3, the DNA is TGCGCCAGCAGCTTGGAGACTAGTCAGGATGAGCAGTTCTTC. Translation: CASSLETSQDEQFF. Full variable domain (missing parts from reference TRBV5-1 and TRBJ2-1): KAGVTQTPRYLIKTRGQQVTLSCSPISGHRSVSWYQQTPGQGLQFLFEYFSETQRNKGNFPGRFSGRQFSNSRSEMNVSTLELGDSALYLCASSLETSQDEQFFGPGTRLTVL.

The rearrangement joins TRBV19 to TRBJ2-3, with no clear D. This CDR3 is 17 amino acids long. Germline V gene sequence: CDR1 LNHDA, CDR2 SQIVND (reference sequence). Between the trimmed V and J ends, which lost 3 bases and 2 bases, there was a span of 18 bases. In nucleotides, the CDR3 is TGTGCCAGTAGTATCCCGGGTGTCCCTCCCAACACAGATACGCAGTATTTT. Residues: CASSIPGVPPNTDTQYF.

The chain links TRBV4-2 to TRBJ2-7; tentative D call: TRBD1 (8 bases). This CDR3 is 15 amino acids long. V was shortened by 2 bases and J by 0 bases, with 11 bases between the two germline ends. CDR1 and CDR2 from the germline V gene are LGHNA and YNFKEQ. DNA of the CDR3: TGTGCCAGCAGCCAAAGCGGGACAGGCTCCTACGAGCAGTACTTC. Translating gives CASSQSGTGSYEQYF.

In this sample, this clone turned up a few times. The V gene is TRBV10-3, the J gene TRBJ2-7, with TRBD1 matching over 9 bases. In germline, CDR1 is ENHRY, CDR2 SYGVKD. CDR3 size: 15 residues. The V and J ends lost 4 bases and 5 bases, in that order; junction bases with no gene match: 9. CDR3: CAISAGTGTGNEQYF. Written as DNA, the CDR3 is TGTGCCATCAGTGCTGGGACAGGGACCGGCAACGAGCAGTACTTC.